This TCR beta chain derives from a study of cytomegalovirus exposure and HLA in healthy donors. Assay used: immunoSEQ multiplex PCR; TCRdb lists only in-frame clones, some missing. The table has 120,000 or so clones, more than 70% seen once; the top ten hold 1.9%. CDR1 and CDR2 (germline): SGHRS, YFSETQ. Trimming at V came to 3 bases and at J to 5 bases, leaving 1 base not matched to a gene. CDR3 size: 13 residues. The source of this sequence is a woman under 30 in good health and CMV-seronegative. Sequenced material: PBMCs. The chain joins TRBV5-1 to TRBJ2-5; 10 nucleotides match TRBD1. The CDR3 sequence is CASSSDRGETQYF. The CDR3, as DNA: TGCGCCAGCAGCTCGGACAGGGGGGAGACCCAGTACTTC. Full variable domain (missing parts from reference TRBV5-1 and TRBJ2-5): KAGVTQTPRYLIKTRGQQVTLSCSPISGHRSVSWYQQTPGQGLQFLFEYFSETQRNKGNFPGRFSGRQFSNSRSEMNVSTLELGDSALYLCASSSDRGETQYFGPGTRLLVL.